The 3 T cell receptor beta chains below all came from one sample that was sequenced in a study of T cells in women clearing cervical HPV infection. TCRdb's copy holds only in-frame clones and misses some; the assay was immunoSEQ multiplex PCR. This sample's clone table lists about 39,000 clones. Source material: blood buffy coat. The receptors stem from a woman aged 18 to 75 with a cervical HPV16 infection that either progressed to CIN3+ or cleared (not recorded which).

Note on this clone: The read finishes 3 residues shy of the CDR3 end, and the germline J gene is used to complete it. The chain uses TRBV6-1 and TRBJ2-7; D is unresolved. The length of the CDR3 is 14 residues. The germline V gene encodes CDR1 MNHNS and CDR2 SASEGT. Trimming left V 3 bases short and J 6 bases short, with 15 bases between. The CDR3 spells CASSDTGGSGEQYF. Incomplete CDR3 DNA: TGTGCCAGCAGTGATACCGGTGGGTCGGGCGAG.

On this clone itself: The CDR3 end lies 3 residues beyond the end of the read and is filled in from the germline J gene. The chain couples TRBV20-1 to TRBJ1-4; the D gene is possibly TRBD1 (5 bases). The CDR3 contains 11 residues. The V gene's germline CDR1 is DFQATT and CDR2 SNEGSKA (reference sequence). Trimming took off 5 bases at V and 8 bases at J, with 9 bases between the two ends. The CDR3 reads CSAREGEKLFF. The sequenced CDR3 bases are TGCAGTGCTCGGGAGGGGGAAAAA.

Of note for this clone: The sequence runs out 3 residues before the end of the CDR3; the remainder is reconstructed from the germline J gene. V gene TRBV5-1 combines with J gene TRBJ1-1; TRBD1 matches 9 bases. CDR1 and CDR2 from the germline V gene are SGHRS and YFSETQ. V was pared by 7 bases and J by 2 bases, with 6 bases of the junction left unmatched. CDR3 size: 14 residues. The sequenced part of the CDR3 DNA is TGCGCCAGCTCTTCAACAGGGGGCAACACTGAA. Translation gives CASSSTGGNTE. The complete CDR3 protein is CASSSTGGNTEAFF.